This T cell receptor beta chain was recovered during a study of T cell responses to AZD1222 COVID-19 vaccine. Between the trimmed V and J ends, which lost 0 bases and 4 bases, there was a span of 5 bases. The CDR3 is 13 amino acids. Germline V gives CDR1 SGHTA, CDR2 FQGNSA. Worth noting for this clone: Antigen specificity is unknown.

TCRdb keeps only in-frame clones here, not all; method: immunoSEQ multiplex PCR. The table lists approximately 94,000 clones, 80% to 90% of them singletons. Whole-study findings and limits: CD4 TCRs associated with vaccination spanned spike, dominating at 160-218 and 743-854. Seropositive at baseline were only six AZD1222 recipients. A reported finding is that nearly half of spike-specific TCRs target unmutated variant regions. All repertoire sampling was performed exclusively after the peak T cell response.

V usage is TRBV7-2 and J usage is TRBJ2-3; no firm D call. This specimen consisted of peripheral blood, obtained on day 0 of MenACWY control vaccination. The receptor comes from an adult in good health. The CDR3 region has the DNA TGTGCCAGCAGCTTAGCCTCCCCAGATACGCAGTATTTT. Translated: CASSLASPDTQYF.